Listed here are 10 T cell receptor beta chains from one sample, sequenced in a study of T-cell memory formation after mild COVID-19. TCRdb used MiXCR to reprocess the 5' RACE reads, holding one entry per CDR3 protein. This sample yields some 120,000 distinct CDR3 sequences, of which around 6.3% are seen a single time; about 2.2% belongs to the top ten. Sequenced material: PBMCs or a T cell subset sorted from them (not recorded which). All receptors come from an adult woman who had mild COVID-19 (a few samples of this study predate the infection). Cell type and time point are not known.

V and J are TRBV10-3 and TRBJ2-6; D call uncertain. Per the germline V gene, CDR1 is ENHRY and CDR2 is SYGVKD. The CDR3 spans 17 residues. The germline V and J ends were trimmed by 2 bases and 0 bases, with 11 bases remaining between them. CDR3 nucleotides: TGTGCCATCAGTGAGGGCCCTTTTATCTCTGGGGCCAACGTCCTGACTTTC. This sequence encodes CAISEGPFISGANVLTF.

The rearrangement links TRBV24-1 to TRBJ1-5; maybe TRBD1 (5 bases). The CDR3 totals 14 residues. V lost 2 bases to trimming and J lost 4 bases, with 8 bases between them. Looked up from germline, CDR1 is KGHDR and CDR2 is SFDVKD. The CDR3 DNA follows: TGTGCCACCAGTGATTCACGGGGGAATCAGCCCCAGCATTTT. This sequence encodes CATSDSRGNQPQHF.

The rearrangement joins TRBV7-6 to TRBJ2-6, with 10 bases identical to TRBD1. The CDR3 extends over 17 amino acids. Germline CDR1 SGHVS, CDR2 FNYEAQ. The V gene end was trimmed by 5 bases and the J gene end by 3 bases; junction bases not matched to a gene: 7. CDR3 coding DNA: TGTGCCAGCAGCCTGGGGACAGGGGTGCTTGGGGCCAACGTCCTGACTTTC. Amino acid sequence: CASSLGTGVLGANVLTF.

In this sample, this clonotype turned up many times. J is TRBJ1-2 and V is TRBV7-9; perhaps TRBD1 as D (5 bases). Looked up from germline, CDR1 is SEHNR and CDR2 is FQNEAQ (reference sequence). The germline V and J ends were trimmed by 5 bases and 8 bases, with 24 bases remaining between them. This CDR3 contains 16 residues. This chain's CDR3 is CASSISSIRDRKGYTF. In DNA form, the CDR3 reads TGTGCCAGCAGCATTTCTTCAATCCGGGACCGAAAGGGCTACACCTTC.

This clonotype was found many times. The chain joins TRBV12-3 or TRBV12-4 to TRBJ2-3, with a weak D call TRBD1 (6 bases). CDR3 length: 14 residues. V was shortened by 8 bases and J by 0 bases, with 12 bases between the two germline ends. CDR3 nucleotide sequence: TGTGCCAGCGATGGACAGAGTAGCACAGATACGCAGTATTTT. Protein product: CASDGQSSTDTQYF.

This clonotype was counted only a few times. J is TRBJ1-2 and V is TRBV12-3 or TRBV12-4; D is unclear. Deletions cut 3 bases from V and 8 bases from J, with 16 bases between. The CDR3 spans 14 residues. The CDR3 DNA sequence: TGTGCCAGCAGTTTGGGATTAGGTTATGGAGGCTACACCTTC. Translation gives CASSLGLGYGGYTF.

This clonotype was found a few times. This rearrangement joins TRBV20-1 to TRBJ2-1; 9 bases line up with TRBD2. Germline V gives CDR1 DFQATT, CDR2 SNEGSKA (reference sequence). Losses at the gene ends were 3 bases for V and 8 bases for J; bases not matched to a gene: 11. The CDR3 runs to 15 residues. CDR3 region: CSASAAGGGSDEQFF. CDR3 nucleotide sequence: TGCAGTGCTAGTGCAGCGGGAGGAGGAAGCGATGAGCAGTTCTTC.

There are a few counts of this clonotype. The rearrangement links TRBV20-1 to TRBJ1-2; no clear D. The CDR3 loop spans 15 amino acids. V was shortened by 1 base and J by 2 bases, with 14 bases between the two germline ends. CDR1 is DFQATT and CDR2 is SNEGSKA in the germline V gene (reference sequence). The DNA of the CDR3 is TGCAGTGCTAGAGGGAACTCCGACGGGAACTATGGCTACACCTTC. This encodes CSARGNSDGNYGYTF.

The CDR3 coding sequence is TGTGCCTGGAGTGAGGGTCGGGGTGCCTATGGCTACACCTTC. Amino acids: CAWSEGRGAYGYTF. The chain employs TRBV30 and TRBJ1-2; D remains unclear. Trimming took 1 base from V and 4 from J, leaving 13 bases between them. Per germline, CDR1 GTSNPN and CDR2 SVGIG (reference sequence). This CDR3 region has 14 residues.

Only a few counts were recorded for this clonotype. The chain links TRBV5-1 to TRBJ1-1; D uncertain. This CDR3 is 14 amino acids long. Trimming took 0 bases from V and 5 from J, leaving 11 bases between them. Germline CDR1 SGHRS, CDR2 YFSETQ. The CDR3 sequence is CASSLVGSGTEAFF. CDR3 nucleotide sequence: TGCGCCAGCAGCTTGGTGGGATCGGGGACTGAAGCTTTCTTT.